What follows is one T cell receptor beta chain and its context. These data are taken from a study of Graves' ophthalmopathy and Graves' hyperthyroidism. CDR3 size: 16 residues. V lost 5 bases and J 1 base, leaving 14 bases between the germline ends. Per germline, CDR1 MNHEY and CDR2 SVGEGT. Each hyperthyroidism patient was newly diagnosed, with under 2 months' duration, and aged 18 to 65. Enrollment excluded any patients with other autoimmune diseases, uncontrolled infections, pregnancy or lactation. Diagnosis used clinical symptoms, serum thyroxine, TRAb, thyroid ultrasound and orbital computed tomography. The authors amplified TCR beta CDR3 regions from RNA transcripts. HTBI primers were used in a first-round RT-PCR, which preceded a second-round multiplex PCR. TCRdb processed the multiplex PCR reads anew with MiXCR; each CDR3 protein has one entry. Here the sample spans roughly 1.1 million distinct CDR3 sequences, about 38% being singletons.

The sample consisted of peripheral blood or thyroid tissue (not recorded which). The rearrangement links TRBV6-2 or TRBV6-3 to TRBJ2-2, with a weak D call TRBD2 (6 bases). This clonotype was obtained from an adult man with Graves' hyperthyroidism. The CDR3 reads CASSPLSGRNTGELFF. The CDR3 DNA is TGTGCCAGCAGTCCGCTTTCCGGGAGGAACACCGGGGAGCTGTTTTTT.